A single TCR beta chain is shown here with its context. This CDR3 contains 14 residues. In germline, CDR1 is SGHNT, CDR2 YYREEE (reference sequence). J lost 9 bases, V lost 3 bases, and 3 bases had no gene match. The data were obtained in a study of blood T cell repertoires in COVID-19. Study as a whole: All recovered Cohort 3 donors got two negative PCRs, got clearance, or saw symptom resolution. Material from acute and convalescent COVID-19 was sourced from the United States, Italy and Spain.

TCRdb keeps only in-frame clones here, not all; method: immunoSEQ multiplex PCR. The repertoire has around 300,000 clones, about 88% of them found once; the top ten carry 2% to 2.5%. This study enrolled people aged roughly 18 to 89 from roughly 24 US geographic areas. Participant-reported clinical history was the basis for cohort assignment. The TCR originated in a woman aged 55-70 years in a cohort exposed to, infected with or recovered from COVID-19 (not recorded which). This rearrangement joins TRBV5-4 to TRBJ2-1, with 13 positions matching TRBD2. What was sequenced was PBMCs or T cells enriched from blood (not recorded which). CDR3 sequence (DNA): TGTGCCAGCAGCTCCGGACTAGCGGGAGTTGAGCAGTTCTTC. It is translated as CASSSGLAGVEQFF. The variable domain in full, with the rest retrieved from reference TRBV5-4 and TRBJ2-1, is ETGVTQSPTHLIKTRGQQVTLRCSSQSGHNTVSWYQQALGQGPQFIFQYYREEENGRGNFPPRFSGLQFPNYSSELNVNALELDDSALYLCASSSGLAGVEQFFGPGTRLTVL.